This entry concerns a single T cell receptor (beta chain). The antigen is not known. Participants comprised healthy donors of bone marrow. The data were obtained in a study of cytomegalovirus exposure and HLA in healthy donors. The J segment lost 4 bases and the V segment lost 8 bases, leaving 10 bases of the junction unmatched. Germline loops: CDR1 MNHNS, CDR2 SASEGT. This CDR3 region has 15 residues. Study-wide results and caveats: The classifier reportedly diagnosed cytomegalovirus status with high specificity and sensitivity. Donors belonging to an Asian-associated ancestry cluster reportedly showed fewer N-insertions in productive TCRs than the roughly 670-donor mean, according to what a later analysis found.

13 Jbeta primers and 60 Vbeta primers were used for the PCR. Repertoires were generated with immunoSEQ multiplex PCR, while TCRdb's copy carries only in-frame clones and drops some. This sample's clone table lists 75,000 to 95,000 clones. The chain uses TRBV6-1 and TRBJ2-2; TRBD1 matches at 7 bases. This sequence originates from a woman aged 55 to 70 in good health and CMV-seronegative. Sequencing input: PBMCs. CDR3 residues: CASRPQGLFTGELFF. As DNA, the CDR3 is TGTGCCAGCCGACCACAGGGGCTCTTCACCGGGGAGCTGTTTTTT.